This T cell receptor (beta chain) was recovered during a study of T cells in Graves' hyperthyroidism and ophthalmopathy. Findings and limits, study-wide: Blood shared most expanded thyroid clonotypes above 0.001.

Researchers barred patients who had uncontrolled infection, other autoimmune disease, pregnancy or lactation. The diagnostic basis comprised clinical symptoms, serum thyroxine and TRAb, thyroid ultrasound and orbital computed tomography. Sample collection date corresponds to first hyperthyroidism diagnosis, prior to any ophthalmopathy symptoms. The TCR beta CDR3 regions underwent amplification using RNA transcripts as the source. A first-round RT-PCR of the TCR CDR3 used the HTBI primer set. MiXCR, applied by TCRdb to the multiplex PCR reads, yields one record per CDR3 protein. The sample contains 300,000 to 450,000 distinct CDR3 sequences, about a sixth of which appear only once. Comment on this clonotype: Its target is not known.

The junction had 6 bases not matched to a gene; V was cut back by 1 base and J by 8 bases. This CDR3 is built from 15 residues. Germline values: CDR1 LGHDT, CDR2 YNNKEL (reference sequence). Sequencing input: blood. This chain connects TRBV3-1 to TRBJ2-2; 8 bases are a match to TRBD2. The receptor was isolated from a young woman with Graves' hyperthyroidism that later progressed to Graves' ophthalmopathy. For the CDR3, the DNA is TGTGCCAGCAGCCAAGTGGCCGCGGGAGGAGGGGAGCTGTTTTTT. Translating gives CASSQVAAGGGELFF.